This T cell receptor beta chain came from a study of Graves' ophthalmopathy and Graves' hyperthyroidism. Overall study results and limits: Ophthalmopathy progression cases were predicted by the model with roughly 64% sensitivity and approximately 74% specificity.

Transcripts of RNA were the source for amplifying TCR beta CDR3 regions. HTBI primers primed a first-round RT-PCR, and a second-round multiplex PCR followed. TCRdb itself ran the multiplex PCR reads through MiXCR, one entry per CDR3 protein. The repertoire holds 560,000 or so distinct CDR3 sequences, with under 45% as singletons. Trimming stripped 5 bases from V and 7 bases from J, with 15 bases between. The CDR3 sequence is 13 residues long. Germline V gene sequence: CDR1 SEHNR, CDR2 FQNEAQ (reference sequence). Regarding this clonotype: Its specificity is unknown.

This TCR came from an adult man with Graves' hyperthyroidism. Sequencing was carried out using peripheral blood or thyroid tissue (not recorded which). The chain employs TRBV7-9 and TRBJ2-7; possible D gene TRBD2, 6 bases. Here the CDR3 reads CASSPDPGTEQYF. The CDR3 nucleotides are TGTGCCAGCAGCCCGGACCCCGGGACTGAGCAGTACTTC.